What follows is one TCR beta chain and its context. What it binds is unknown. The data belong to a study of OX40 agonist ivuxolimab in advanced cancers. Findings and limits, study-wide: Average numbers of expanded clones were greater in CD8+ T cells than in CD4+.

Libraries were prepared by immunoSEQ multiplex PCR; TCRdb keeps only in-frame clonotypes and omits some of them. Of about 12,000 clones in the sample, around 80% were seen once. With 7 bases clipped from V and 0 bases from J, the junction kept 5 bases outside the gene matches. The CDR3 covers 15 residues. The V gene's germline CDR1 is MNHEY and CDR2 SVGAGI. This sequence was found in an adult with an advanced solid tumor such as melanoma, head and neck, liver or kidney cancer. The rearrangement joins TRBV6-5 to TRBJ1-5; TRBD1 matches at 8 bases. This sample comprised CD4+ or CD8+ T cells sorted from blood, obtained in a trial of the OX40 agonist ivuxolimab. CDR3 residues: CASNPGGSSNQPQHF. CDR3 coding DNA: TGTGCCAGCAACCCAGGGGGCTCTAGCAATCAGCCCCAGCATTTT.